A selection of T cell receptor beta chains follows, all from one sample in a study of blood T cell repertoires in COVID-19. Sequencing used immunoSEQ multiplex PCR; TCRdb keeps in-frame clones, though not all of them. The table records tens of thousands of clones, around 80% of them present only once. The sequenced sample was peripheral blood. These receptors were collected from a human donor in a cohort sampled during active COVID-19. Both conserved end residues are part of each CDR3. Each record gives: CDR3 DNA, CDR3 protein, V gene, D gene, clone size, J gene. A D gene is named only where the DNA matches it firmly. Part of the rows lack a size; the others show once, few, many or a class for expanded clones.

TGTGCCAGCAGCTTACGAGGAAATCCGGAACTCAATGAGCAGTTCTTC CASSLRGNPELNEQFF TRBV7-2 NA few TRBJ2-1
TGTGCCAGTAGTACAGGGGGGACAGGGGGTTACAATGAGCAGTTCTTC CASSTGGTGGYNEQFF TRBV19 TRBD1 once TRBJ2-1
TGTGCCAGCAGCTTAATGGGACTTCGATTCGGGGCAGATACGCAGTATTTT CASSLMGLRFGADTQYF TRBV7-6 NA NA TRBJ2-3
TGTGCCAGCAGAACCTCAGGGTTCTCTGGAAACACCATATATTTT CASRTSGFSGNTIYF TRBV6-5 NA NA TRBJ1-3
TGTGCCAGCAGTTCGCCCCGGACAGGGGAGTACGAGCAGTACTTC CASSSPRTGEYEQYF TRBV27 TRBD1 NA TRBJ2-7
TGTGCCAGCAGCTTCCTCTCCAGCGGGGGTCCCTCTACTGGGGCCAACGTCCTGACTTTC CASSFLSSGGPSTGANVLTF TRBV7-6 TRBD2 NA TRBJ2-6
TGTGCCAGCAGTGACTTGCAGGGCGGGGAGCTGTTTTTT CASSDLQGGELFF TRBV6-4 NA NA TRBJ2-2
TGTGCCAGCAGTCCCCCCGGGGAAGGGTTTGGTTCACCCCTCCACTTT CASSPPGEGFGSPLHF TRBV28 NA NA TRBJ1-6
TGTGCCAGCAGTTACACCAGCTACGAGCAGTACTTC CASSYTSYEQYF TRBV6-6 NA NA TRBJ2-7
TGTGCCAGCAGTCGGGGGCGGGGACTAGCGACAGATACGCAGTATTTT CASSRGRGLATDTQYF TRBV28 TRBD2 NA TRBJ2-3
TGTGCCAGCAGCTTAAGCATTTCTGGAAACACCATATATTTT CASSLSISGNTIYF TRBV7-2 NA NA TRBJ1-3
TGTGCCAGCAGTTCCTTGACTAGCGGGAGGATTGAGCAGTTCTTC CASSSLTSGRIEQFF TRBV6-6 TRBD2 few TRBJ2-1
TGTGCCAGCAGCTCGGACAGGGGTCGGGAAAAACTGTTTTTT CASSSDRGREKLFF TRBV5-4 TRBD1 NA TRBJ1-4
TGTGCCAGCAGTTTAGGACAGGAGGGCGAACCCCTCCACTTT CASSLGQEGEPLHF TRBV6-5 TRBD1 medium-sized TRBJ1-6
TGTGCCAGTAGTCCCGAACAGGGACCGCCCCAGCATTTT CASSPEQGPPQHF TRBV19 NA NA TRBJ1-5
TGTGCCAGTAGTTTGGACAGGAAAAACATTCAGTACTTC CASSLDRKNIQYF TRBV19 TRBD1 once TRBJ2-4
TGTGCCAGCAGCCAAGTAGCAAATCAGCCCCAGCATTTT CASSQVANQPQHF TRBV3-1/TRBV3-2 NA NA TRBJ1-5
TGTGCCAGCTCACCGACAGGGGGCAAAAACATTCAGTACTTC CASSPTGGKNIQYF TRBV18 TRBD1 NA TRBJ2-4
TGTGCCAGCAGCTTGTTAGCGGGGGGCCCCTCAGAGCAGTACTTC CASSLLAGGPSEQYF TRBV7-3 TRBD2 NA TRBJ2-7
TGTGCCAGTAGTATAGGCAGGGATAGCAATCAGCCCCAGCATTTT CASSIGRDSNQPQHF TRBV19 NA NA TRBJ1-5
TGTGCCAGCAGTCAGACCTCCGGGACTCGGGGTGAGCAGTTCTTC CASSQTSGTRGEQFF TRBV6-6 NA NA TRBJ2-1
TGTGCCAGCAGTTTGAACAGAAACATTCAGTACTTC CASSLNRNIQYF TRBV12-3/TRBV12-4 NA NA TRBJ2-4
TGTGCCAGCAGTAGGGGACAGCCTGAAAAACTGTTTTTT CASSRGQPEKLFF TRBV6-5 TRBD1 NA TRBJ1-4
TGTGCCACCAGTGATTGGACTAGCGGGAGCCCAGATACGCAGTATTTT CATSDWTSGSPDTQYF TRBV24-1 TRBD2 NA TRBJ2-3
TGTGCCAGCAGCCAAGACGGACAGGGAACTCAGCCCCAGCATTTT CASSQDGQGTQPQHF TRBV4-2 TRBD1 once TRBJ1-5
TGTGCCAGCTCACTCCTCCCGGCAGGGGGCATCGGCGGGGAGCTGTTTTTT CASSLLPAGGIGGELFF TRBV18 TRBD1 NA TRBJ2-2
TGTGCCAGCAGCGTAGGTCTCGGCTACGAGCAGTACTTC CASSVGLGYEQYF TRBV9 NA NA TRBJ2-7
TGTGCTAGTGGTTTGGCGTCAGGGGATCAGCCCCAGCATTTT CASGLASGDQPQHF TRBV12-5 NA once TRBJ1-5
TGCGCCAGCAGCAGGGGCTCCAGGCGGGGAGAGACCCAGTACTTC CASSRGSRRGETQYF TRBV5-1 NA NA TRBJ2-5
TGTGCCAGCAGTTTAGCAGGGGAGAACTATGGCTACACCTTC CASSLAGENYGYTF TRBV28 NA NA TRBJ1-2
TGTGCCAGCAACCGCGGGACAGCCAGAAACACCATATATTTT CASNRGTARNTIYF TRBV5-6 TRBD1 once TRBJ1-3
TGTGCCAGCAGCTTTTACGGGGGAGCAACTAATGAAAAACTGTTTTTT CASSFYGGATNEKLFF TRBV7-2 NA NA TRBJ1-4
TGTGCCAGCAGTTTGCCAGGGGGCGATGAGCAGTTCTTC CASSLPGGDEQFF TRBV12-3/TRBV12-4 TRBD1 NA TRBJ2-1
TGTGCCAGTAGTATTGGACAGGGTCAAGAGACCCAGTACTTC CASSIGQGQETQYF TRBV19 TRBD1 NA TRBJ2-5
TGTGCCAGCAGCGGACTAGCGGGAGTTTCAGCGACAGATACGCAGTATTTT CASSGLAGVSATDTQYF TRBV6-2/TRBV6-3 TRBD2 NA TRBJ2-3
TGTGCCAGTAGGGCGGGACAGGGGTTGTACGAGCAGTACTTC CASRAGQGLYEQYF TRBV19 TRBD1 NA TRBJ2-7
TGTGCCTGGAGTGTAGGGCCCACAGGGGGCAATTCACCCCTCCACTTT CAWSVGPTGGNSPLHF TRBV30 TRBD1 NA TRBJ1-6
TGTGCCAGCAGCTCTCAAATTGGCGGGGGGGCTATTTTTGACAATGAGCAGTTCTTC CASSSQIGGGAIFDNEQFF TRBV4-2 TRBD2 few TRBJ2-1
TGTGCCAGCAGCCGAGGGGGGGGGAACTACGAGCAGTACTTC CASSRGGGNYEQYF TRBV4-2 NA NA TRBJ2-7
TGTGCCAGCTCCCCCACAGGGGGTCTCACTGAAGCTTTCTTT CASSPTGGLTEAFF TRBV18 TRBD1 NA TRBJ1-1
TGTGCCAGCAGTCAACCATCCGGGACAGGGGGCGGCGAGCAGTACTTC CASSQPSGTGGGEQYF TRBV6-2/TRBV6-3 TRBD1 NA TRBJ2-7
TGTGCCAGCACCGAATGGCGGGGGGAGCAGTACTTC CASTEWRGEQYF TRBV2 TRBD2 NA TRBJ2-7
TGTGCTAGTGGTTTGGTAGTCGGGACAGGCAATCAGCCCCAGCATTTT CASGLVVGTGNQPQHF TRBV12-5 TRBD1 NA TRBJ1-5
TGTGCCAGCAGTGACAGTTACTTCTCCTACGAGCAGTACTTC CASSDSYFSYEQYF TRBV9 NA NA TRBJ2-7
TGTGCCAGCAGCCAAGAGGAGGGGACGACCTACGAGCAGTACTTC CASSQEEGTTYEQYF TRBV4-2 NA NA TRBJ2-7
TGTGCCAGTAGTGTGACTGGCAATGAGCAGTTCTTC CASSVTGNEQFF TRBV19 NA few TRBJ2-1
TGTGCCAGCAGCCCAGGGGTTCGGGCCAACGTCCTGACTTTC CASSPGVRANVLTF TRBV7-2 NA NA TRBJ2-6
TGTGCCAGCAGCGTAGAGGAGGGGCTAAGGACTGAAGCTTTCTTT CASSVEEGLRTEAFF TRBV9 NA NA TRBJ1-1
TGTGCCAGCAGTGCCAACAATGGCGGGGAGCTGTTTTTT CASSANNGGELFF TRBV6-4 NA NA TRBJ2-2
TGTGCCAGCAGCCCCGGGACAGGGGCGAACACTGAAGCTTTCTTT CASSPGTGANTEAFF TRBV7-3 TRBD1 NA TRBJ1-1
TGTGCCACCAGCAGCGACAGGGAGAGAGAAGCTTTCTTT CATSSDREREAFF TRBV15 TRBD1 NA TRBJ1-1
TGCGCCACCCACCCTAGCGTAGCTGTATGGAATGAGCAGTTCTTC CATHPSVAVWNEQFF TRBV10-2 NA NA TRBJ2-1
TGTGCCAGCAGCTTAGCTTTGGGACTAGCGGCCGGGGAGCTGTTTTTT CASSLALGLAAGELFF TRBV11-2 TRBD2 few TRBJ2-2
TGTGCCAGCAGCCAGCGGGCGGGACTAGAGACCCAGTACTTC CASSQRAGLETQYF TRBV7-9 NA NA TRBJ2-5
TGTGCCAGTAGTAGAGACAGGCTCCTCTACAATGAGCAGTTCTTC CASSRDRLLYNEQFF TRBV19 NA NA TRBJ2-1